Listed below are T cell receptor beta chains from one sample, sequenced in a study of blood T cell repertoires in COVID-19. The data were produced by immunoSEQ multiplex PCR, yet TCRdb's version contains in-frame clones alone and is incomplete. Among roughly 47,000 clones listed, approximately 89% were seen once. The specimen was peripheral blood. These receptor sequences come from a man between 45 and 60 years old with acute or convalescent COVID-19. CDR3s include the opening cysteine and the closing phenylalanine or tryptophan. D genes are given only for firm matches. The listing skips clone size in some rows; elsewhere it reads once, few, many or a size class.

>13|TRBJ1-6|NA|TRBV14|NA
CASSLSGDSPLHF
TGTGCCAGCAGTCTGTCGGGGGATTCACCCCTCCACTTT
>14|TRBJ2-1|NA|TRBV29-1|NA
CSVVGGEHYNEQFF
TGCAGCGTTGTTGGTGGGGAGCACTACAATGAGCAGTTCTTC
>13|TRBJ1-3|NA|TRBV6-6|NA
CASSSGTGNTIYF
TGTGCCAGCAGTTCAGGGACTGGAAACACCATATATTTT
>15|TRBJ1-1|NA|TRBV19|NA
CASSPRTDLNTEAFF
TGTGCCAGTAGTCCAAGGACAGATTTGAACACTGAAGCTTTCTTT
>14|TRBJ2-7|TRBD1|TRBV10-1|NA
CASSEGTGLVEQYF
TGCGCCAGCAGTGAGGGGACAGGTTTGGTCGAGCAGTACTTC
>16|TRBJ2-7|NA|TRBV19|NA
CASSPRRGGQSYEQYF
TGTGCCAGTAGCCCACGCCGGGGGGGACAGAGCTACGAGCAGTACTTC
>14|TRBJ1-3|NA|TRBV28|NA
CASSLPPSGNTIYF
TGTGCCAGCAGTTTACCTCCTTCCGGAAACACCATATATTTT
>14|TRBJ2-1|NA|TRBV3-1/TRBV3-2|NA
CASSLGLNNNEQFF
TGTGCCAGCAGCCTCGGACTTAACAACAATGAGCAGTTCTTC
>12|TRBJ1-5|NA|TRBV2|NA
CASNREHQPQHF
TGTGCCAGCAACAGGGAACACCAGCCCCAGCATTTT
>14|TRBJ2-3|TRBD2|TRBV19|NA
CASQGGGRTDTQYF
TGTGCCTCCCAGGGTGGCGGGAGAACAGATACGCAGTATTTT
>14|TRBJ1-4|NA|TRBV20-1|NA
CSAGGARSNEKLFF
TGCAGTGCTGGTGGGGCTCGGTCTAATGAAAAACTGTTTTTT
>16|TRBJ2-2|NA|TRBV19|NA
CASSMGGGINTGELFF
TGTGCCAGTAGTATGGGGGGAGGCATAAACACCGGGGAGCTGTTTTTT
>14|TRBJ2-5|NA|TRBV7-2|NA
CASSLKLAGETQYF
TGTGCCAGCAGCTTAAAACTAGCAGGAGAGACCCAGTACTTC
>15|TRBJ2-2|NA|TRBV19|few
CASSRLQGYTGELFF
TGTGCCAGTAGTCGGCTCCAGGGGTACACCGGGGAGCTGTTTTTT
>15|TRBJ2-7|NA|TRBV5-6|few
CASSQQGFFSYEQYF
TGTGCCAGCAGCCAACAGGGATTCTTCTCCTACGAGCAGTACTTC
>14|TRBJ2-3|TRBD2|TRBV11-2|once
CASSLSGSSDTQYF
TGTGCCAGCAGCTTAAGCGGGAGCTCAGATACGCAGTATTTT
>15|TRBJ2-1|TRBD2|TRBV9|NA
CASSASAGVGNEQFF
TGTGCCAGCAGCGCCTCGGCGGGAGTAGGCAATGAGCAGTTCTTC
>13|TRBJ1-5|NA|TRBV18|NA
CASADSTDQPQHF
TGTGCCAGCGCGGACAGCACGGATCAGCCCCAGCATTTT
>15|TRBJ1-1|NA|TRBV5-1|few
CASSPREGGNTEAFF
TGCGCCAGCAGCCCCCGGGAAGGGGGGAACACTGAAGCTTTCTTT
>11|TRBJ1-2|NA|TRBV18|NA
CSSGGEYGYTF
TGCTCGAGCGGGGGGGAATATGGCTACACCTTC
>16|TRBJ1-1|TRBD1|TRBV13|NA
CASSHRGRAMNTEAFF
TGTGCCAGCAGCCACAGGGGGCGCGCAATGAACACTGAAGCTTTCTTT
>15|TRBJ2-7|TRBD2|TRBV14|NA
CASSQLSSGSHEQYF
TGTGCCAGCAGCCAACTGTCTAGCGGGAGTCACGAGCAGTACTTC
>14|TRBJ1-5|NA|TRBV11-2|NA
CASSLDWSDQPQHF
TGTGCCAGCAGCTTAGATTGGAGCGATCAGCCCCAGCATTTT
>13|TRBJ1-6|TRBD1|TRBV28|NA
CAHRGTVNSPLHF
TGTGCCCATCGTGGGACAGTTAATTCACCCCTCCACTTT
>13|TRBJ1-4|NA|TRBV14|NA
CASSPNPAGELFF
TGTGCCAGCAGCCCAAACCCCGCAGGGGAACTGTTTTTT